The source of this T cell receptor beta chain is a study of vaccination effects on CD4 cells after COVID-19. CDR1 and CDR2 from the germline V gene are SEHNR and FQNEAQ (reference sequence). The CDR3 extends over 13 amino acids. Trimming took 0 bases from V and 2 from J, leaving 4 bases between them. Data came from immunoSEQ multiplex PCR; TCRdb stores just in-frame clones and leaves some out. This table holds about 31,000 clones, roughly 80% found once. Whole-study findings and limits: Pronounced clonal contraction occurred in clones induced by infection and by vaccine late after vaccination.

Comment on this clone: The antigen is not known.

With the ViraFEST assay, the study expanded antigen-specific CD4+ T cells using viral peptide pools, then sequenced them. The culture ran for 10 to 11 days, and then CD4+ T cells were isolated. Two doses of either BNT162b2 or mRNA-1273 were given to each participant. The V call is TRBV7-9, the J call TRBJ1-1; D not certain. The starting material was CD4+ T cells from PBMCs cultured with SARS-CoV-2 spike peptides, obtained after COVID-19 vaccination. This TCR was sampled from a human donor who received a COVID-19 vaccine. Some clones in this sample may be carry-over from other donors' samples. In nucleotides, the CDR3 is TGTGCCAGCAGCTTAGCGGGAAACACTGAAGCTTTCTTT. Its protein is CASSLAGNTEAFF.